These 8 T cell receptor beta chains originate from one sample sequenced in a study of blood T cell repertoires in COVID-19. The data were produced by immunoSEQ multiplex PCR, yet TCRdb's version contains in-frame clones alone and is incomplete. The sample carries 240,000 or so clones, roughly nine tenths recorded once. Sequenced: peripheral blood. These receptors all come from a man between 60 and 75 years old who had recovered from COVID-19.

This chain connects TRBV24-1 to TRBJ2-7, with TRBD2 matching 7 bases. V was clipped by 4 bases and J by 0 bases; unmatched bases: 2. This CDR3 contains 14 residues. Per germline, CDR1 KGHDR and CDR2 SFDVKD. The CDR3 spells CATSETGGSYEQYF. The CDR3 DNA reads TGTGCCACCAGTGAAACGGGGGGCTCCTACGAGCAGTACTTC.

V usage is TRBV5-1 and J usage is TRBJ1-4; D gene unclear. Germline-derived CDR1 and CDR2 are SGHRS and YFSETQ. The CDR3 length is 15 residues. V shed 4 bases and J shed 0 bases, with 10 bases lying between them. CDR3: CASSPGRATNEKLFF. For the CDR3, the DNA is TGCGCCAGCAGCCCGGGGAGGGCAACTAATGAAAAACTGTTTTTT. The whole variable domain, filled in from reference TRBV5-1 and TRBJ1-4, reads KAGVTQTPRYLIKTRGQQVTLSCSPISGHRSVSWYQQTPGQGLQFLFEYFSETQRNKGNFPGRFSGRQFSNSRSEMNVSTLELGDSALYLCASSPGRATNEKLFFGSGTQLSVL.

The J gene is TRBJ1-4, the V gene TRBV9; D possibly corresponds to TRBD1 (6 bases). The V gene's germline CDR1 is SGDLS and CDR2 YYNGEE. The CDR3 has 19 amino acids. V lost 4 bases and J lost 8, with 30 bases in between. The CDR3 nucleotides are TGTGCCAGCAGCACACCGAAGGGGGTTCGGACCGCAGGAGGCGAAAAACTGTTTTTT. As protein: CASSTPKGVRTAGGEKLFF.

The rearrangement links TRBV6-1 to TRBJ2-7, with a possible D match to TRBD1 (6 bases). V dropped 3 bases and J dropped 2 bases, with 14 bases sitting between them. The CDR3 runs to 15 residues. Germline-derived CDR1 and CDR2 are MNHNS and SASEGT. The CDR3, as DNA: TGTGCCAGCAGTGATAGGACAGCGACAGCCTACGAGCAGTACTTC. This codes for CASSDRTATAYEQYF.

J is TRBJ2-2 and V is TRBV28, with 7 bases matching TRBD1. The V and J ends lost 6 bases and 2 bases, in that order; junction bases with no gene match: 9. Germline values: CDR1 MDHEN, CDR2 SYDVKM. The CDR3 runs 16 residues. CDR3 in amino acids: CASSQAGQANTGELFF. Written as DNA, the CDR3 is TGTGCCAGCAGCCAGGCAGGACAGGCCAACACCGGGGAGCTGTTTTTT.

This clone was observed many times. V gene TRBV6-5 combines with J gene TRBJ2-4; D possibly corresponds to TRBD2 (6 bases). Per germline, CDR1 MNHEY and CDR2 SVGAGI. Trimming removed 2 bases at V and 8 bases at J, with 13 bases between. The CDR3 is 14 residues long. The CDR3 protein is CASSYGSGRDIQYF. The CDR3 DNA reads TGTGCCAGCAGTTACGGGAGCGGGCGGGACATTCAGTACTTC.

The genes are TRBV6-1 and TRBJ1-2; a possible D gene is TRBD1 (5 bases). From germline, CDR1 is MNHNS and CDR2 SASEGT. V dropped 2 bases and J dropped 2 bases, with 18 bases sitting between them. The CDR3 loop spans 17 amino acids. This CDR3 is CASSEIGERGGNYGYTF. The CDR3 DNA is TGTGCCAGCAGTGAAATAGGGGAGCGTGGGGGGAACTATGGCTACACCTTC.

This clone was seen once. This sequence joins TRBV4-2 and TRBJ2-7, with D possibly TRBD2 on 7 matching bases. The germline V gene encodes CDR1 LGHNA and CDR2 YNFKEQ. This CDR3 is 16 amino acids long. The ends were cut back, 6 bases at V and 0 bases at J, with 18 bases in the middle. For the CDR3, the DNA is TGTGCCAGCAGTCCAACGGGGGGCCCTAGCTCCTACGAGCAGTACTTC. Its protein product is CASSPTGGPSSYEQYF.